This record looks at one TCR beta chain sequence and its context. Its antigen is unknown. The sample belongs to a study of beta chain features in type 1 diabetes. Study-level points and caveats: Because the template was cDNA, high-expressing cells might be over-represented.

CD4+ naive, central memory, regulatory and stem cell-like memory cells were sorted via CD45RO/CCR7/CD25/CD127/CD95/CD27. The investigators reverse transcribed all of the isolated RNA, so they sequenced expressed TCRB transcripts. Here immunoSEQ multiplex PCR was the method, and the copy in TCRdb shows in-frame clones only, minus some. The repertoire holds roughly 250,000 clones, with approximately 70% as singletons. Unmatched junction bases numbered 5, after V lost 1 base and J lost 1 base. Germline V lookup: CDR1 MGHRA, CDR2 YSYEKL. The CDR3 is 16 amino acids. The chain is built from TRBV4-1 and TRBJ1-1; 8 bases align to TRBD1. The sequenced material came from naive CD4+ T cells from blood. This TCR came from a man aged 25 to 45 in good health. The CDR3: CASSQVNRGRNTEAFF. CDR3 coding DNA: TGCGCCAGCAGCCAAGTAAACAGGGGGAGGAACACTGAAGCTTTCTTT.